A selection of T cell receptor beta chains follows, all from one sample in a study of blood T cells in healthy people across ages. TCRdb independently ran MiXCR on the 5' RACE reads; one entry per CDR3 protein. The sample has about 1.4 million distinct CDR3 sequences, 59% seen once; the top ten hold roughly 6.3%. Source material: blood. These receptors originate from a young man in good health. Both conserved end residues are part of each CDR3.

CDR3 protein: CASSLTVNHEQYF; J gene: TRBJ2-7; CDR3 length: 13; V gene: TRBV7-7
CDR3 protein: CASTGTSGYEQYF; J gene: TRBJ2-7; CDR3 length: 13; V gene: TRBV10-2
CDR3 protein: CSARTNSGGTHNEQFF; J gene: TRBJ2-1; CDR3 length: 16; V gene: TRBV20-1
CDR3 protein: CASSSTAQQETQYF; J gene: TRBJ2-5; CDR3 length: 14; V gene: TRBV28
CDR3 protein: CASSFGTPKLSGYGYTF; J gene: TRBJ1-2; CDR3 length: 17; V gene: TRBV7-8
CDR3 protein: CASSQDGGAGQYEQYF; J gene: TRBJ2-7; CDR3 length: 16; V gene: TRBV4-3
CDR3 protein: CASSFMTNTEAFF; J gene: TRBJ1-1; CDR3 length: 13; V gene: TRBV4-3
CDR3 protein: CSVEDRQGYNEQFF; J gene: TRBJ2-1; CDR3 length: 14; V gene: TRBV29-1
CDR3 protein: CSVAGGTGGGKQPQHF; J gene: TRBJ1-5; CDR3 length: 16; V gene: TRBV29-1
CDR3 protein: CSVEELAAYEQYF; J gene: TRBJ2-7; CDR3 length: 13; V gene: TRBV29-1
CDR3 protein: CASSLTEGEGITDTQYF; J gene: TRBJ2-3; CDR3 length: 17; V gene: TRBV6-5
CDR3 protein: CASSLGTGGLQPQHF; J gene: TRBJ1-5; CDR3 length: 15; V gene: TRBV5-1
CDR3 protein: CASSQLGRDMQYF; J gene: TRBJ2-3; CDR3 length: 13; V gene: TRBV12-3/TRBV12-4
CDR3 protein: CASSQVPIPANYGYTF; J gene: TRBJ1-2; CDR3 length: 16; V gene: TRBV4-1
CDR3 protein: CASSVDGSTEAFF; J gene: TRBJ1-1; CDR3 length: 13; V gene: TRBV6-4
CDR3 protein: CASSQVIGILETQYF; J gene: TRBJ2-5; CDR3 length: 15; V gene: TRBV4-1
CDR3 protein: CASSKAPQGHHEQYF; J gene: TRBJ2-7; CDR3 length: 15; V gene: TRBV21-1
CDR3 protein: CASSYSTSGSYEQFF; J gene: TRBJ2-1; CDR3 length: 15; V gene: TRBV6-5
CDR3 protein: CASSLHRAVNTEAFF; J gene: TRBJ1-1; CDR3 length: 15; V gene: TRBV6-5
CDR3 protein: CATSDPPLAGGNEQFF; J gene: TRBJ2-1; CDR3 length: 16; V gene: TRBV24-1
CDR3 protein: CSANGGEKLFF; J gene: TRBJ1-4; CDR3 length: 11; V gene: TRBV29-1
CDR3 protein: CSAEPGLAGGEQFF; J gene: TRBJ2-1; CDR3 length: 14; V gene: TRBV20-1
CDR3 protein: CSVEGHTGEQEQYF; J gene: TRBJ2-5; CDR3 length: 14; V gene: TRBV29-1
CDR3 protein: CASSLGDLSTEAFF; J gene: TRBJ1-1; CDR3 length: 14; V gene: TRBV5-1
CDR3 protein: CSADLSGANVLTF; J gene: TRBJ2-6; CDR3 length: 13; V gene: TRBV29-1
CDR3 protein: CSARDLAGLIYEQYF; J gene: TRBJ2-7; CDR3 length: 15; V gene: TRBV20-1
CDR3 protein: CATTGSPEKLFF; J gene: TRBJ1-4; CDR3 length: 12; V gene: TRBV28
CDR3 protein: CASSQVQEQYNEQYF; J gene: .; CDR3 length: 15; V gene: TRBV4-2
CDR3 protein: CASSQDTWLAGLTYEQYF; J gene: TRBJ2-7; CDR3 length: 18; V gene: TRBV3-1
CDR3 protein: CASSNDRVGYTF; J gene: TRBJ1-2; CDR3 length: 12; V gene: TRBV6-5
CDR3 protein: CSVPGGIRLDGYTF; J gene: TRBJ1-2; CDR3 length: 14; V gene: TRBV29-1
CDR3 protein: CASSQDRMGKAFF; J gene: TRBJ1-1; CDR3 length: 13; V gene: TRBV4-1
CDR3 protein: CASSSTGDGYTF; J gene: TRBJ1-2; CDR3 length: 12; V gene: TRBV7-9
CDR3 protein: CASSPTFDREYEKLFF; J gene: TRBJ1-4; CDR3 length: 16; V gene: TRBV4-3
CDR3 protein: CASSQDRGGGYGYTF; J gene: TRBJ1-2; CDR3 length: 15; V gene: TRBV6-1
CDR3 protein: CASSQGSVRSSGANVLTF; J gene: TRBJ2-6; CDR3 length: 18; V gene: TRBV3-1
CDR3 protein: CASSRASGSYNELFF; J gene: TRBJ2-1; CDR3 length: 15; V gene: TRBV11-2